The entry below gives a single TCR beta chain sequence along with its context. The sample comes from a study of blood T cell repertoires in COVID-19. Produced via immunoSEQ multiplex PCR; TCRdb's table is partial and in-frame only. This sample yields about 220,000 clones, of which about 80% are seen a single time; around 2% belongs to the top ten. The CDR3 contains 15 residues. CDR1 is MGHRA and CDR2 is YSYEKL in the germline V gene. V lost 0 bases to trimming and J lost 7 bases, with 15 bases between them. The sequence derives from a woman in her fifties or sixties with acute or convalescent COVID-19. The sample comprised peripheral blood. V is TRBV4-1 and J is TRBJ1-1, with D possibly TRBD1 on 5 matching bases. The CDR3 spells CASSQDRLEGIEAFF. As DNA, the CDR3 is TGCGCCAGCAGCCAAGATCGGTTGGAGGGGATTGAAGCTTTCTTT.